This passage covers 23 T cell receptor beta chains from one sample sequenced in a study of response to subunit inactivated influenza vaccine. A single record per CDR3 protein comes from TCRdb applying MiXCR to the RT-PCR reads. The table lists more than 550,000 distinct CDR3 sequences, 10% to 12% of them singletons, with 11% in the top ten. This same sample was also taken into another study, of T cells expressing NK-cell markers. From that report: Beta-chain TCR cDNA was generated via 5'RACE template switching with UMIs.

Sequencing was performed on PBMCs from blood, taken on the day of vaccination. The receptors originated from a man aged 45-65 years who received an inactivated influenza vaccine.

This clonotype was counted many times. The chain has TRBV11-2 and TRBJ2-2; D is uncertain. The CDR3 consists of 13 residues. V lost 0 bases and J 5 bases, leaving 4 bases between the germline ends. Looked up from germline, CDR1 is SGHAT and CDR2 is FQNNGV. The CDR3 sequence is CASSLDNTGELFF. The DNA of the CDR3 is TGTGCCAGCAGCTTAGATAATACCGGGGAGCTGTTTTTT.

The chain has TRBV12-3 or TRBV12-4 and TRBJ2-1; 14 positions agree with TRBD2. The CDR3 totals 15 residues. Trimming cost V 5 bases and J 8 bases; bases outside gene matches: 5. CDR3 region: CASSIGTSGRYEQFF. In DNA, the CDR3 is TGTGCCAGCAGTATAGGGACTAGCGGGAGATATGAGCAGTTCTTC.

This clonotype is a singleton in its sample. The chain employs TRBV30 and TRBJ1-5; D gene uncertain. Germline lookup yields CDR1 GTSNPN and CDR2 SVGIG (reference sequence). CDR3 length equals 17 residues. The V end was cut by 2 bases, the J end by 2 bases, with 19 bases between. This CDR3 reads CAWSRSRTHKGNQPQHF. The DNA of the CDR3 is TGTGCCTGGAGTCGGAGCAGAACACATAAGGGCAATCAGCCCCAGCATTTT.

The table lists this clonotype with many counts. This chain joins TRBV12-3 or TRBV12-4 and TRBJ2-4; D unclear. The V end was cut by 4 bases, the J end by 5 bases, with 6 bases between. The CDR3 spans 12 residues. The CDR3 loop is CASSWSENIQYF. CDR3 nucleotides: TGTGCCAGCAGTTGGAGCGAAAACATTCAGTACTTC.

The chain uses TRBV7-2 and TRBJ1-2; D is possibly TRBD1 (5 bases). Germline assignment: CDR1 SGHTA and CDR2 FQGNSA. There are 15 residues in the CDR3. Trimming shortened V by 0 bases and J by 8 bases, and 16 bases separated the two germline ends. Written as DNA, the CDR3 is TGTGCCAGCAGCTTAGCGCGTCGGGGGAACGGCGGCTACACCTTC. It specifies CASSLARRGNGGYTF.

The chain joins TRBV27 to TRBJ1-2; D possibly corresponds to TRBD1 (6 bases). The length of the CDR3 is 15 residues. Germline CDR1 and CDR2: MNHEY and SMNVEV (reference sequence). Trimming cost V 4 bases and J 1 base, with 13 bases left between them. CDR3 residues: CASSSSGTLNYGYTF. The CDR3 DNA sequence: TGTGCCAGCAGTTCCTCCGGGACACTTAACTATGGCTACACCTTC.

There are many counts of this clonotype. The genes are TRBV12-3 or TRBV12-4 and TRBJ2-2; 7 bases are shared with TRBD1. V shed 5 bases and J 6 bases; nucleotides not matched to a gene: 6. The CDR3 has 14 amino acids. The CDR3 loop is CASSRDRAPGELFF. CDR3 in DNA: TGTGCCAGCAGTAGAGACAGGGCCCCCGGGGAGCTGTTTTTT.

The genes are TRBV7-8 and TRBJ2-7, with D perhaps TRBD2 (6 bases). Trimming pared 5 bases from V and 2 bases from J, leaving 13 bases between. Per germline, CDR1 SGHVS and CDR2 FQNEAQ. The CDR3 sequence is 14 residues long. CDR3 in DNA: TGTGCCAGCAGCCCTTCTCCGGGGGCCTACGAGCAGTACTTC. Translating it yields CASSPSPGAYEQYF.

In this sample, this clonotype turned up many times. J is TRBJ1-2 and V is TRBV12-3 or TRBV12-4, with a weak D call TRBD1 (5 bases). Trimming removed 4 bases at V and 8 bases at J, with 11 bases between. The CDR3 is made up of 12 amino acids. The CDR3 DNA follows: TGTGCCAGCAGTTCGGGGCCCCGCGGCTACACCTTC. This encodes CASSSGPRGYTF.

This clonotype was detected a few times. This chain links TRBV12-3 or TRBV12-4 with TRBJ1-1; 7 bases align to TRBD1. The CDR3 is 15 amino acids. Trimming cost V 8 bases and J 0 bases; bases outside gene matches: 9. The CDR3 is CASDDRVWMNTEAFF. The CDR3 coding sequence is TGTGCCAGCGATGACAGGGTCTGGATGAACACTGAAGCTTTCTTT.

This chain uses TRBV13 with TRBJ2-2; D remains ambiguous. Germline-derived CDR1 and CDR2 are PRHDT and FYEKMQ (reference sequence). This CDR3 has 13 residues. V was pared by 5 bases and J by 4 bases, with 8 bases between. CDR3 residues: CASSRRSTGELFF. DNA for the CDR3: TGTGCCAGCAGCCGACGTTCCACCGGGGAGCTGTTTTTT.

V usage is TRBV5-1 and J usage is TRBJ2-4, with D possibly TRBD1 on 6 matching bases. V was cut by 4 bases and J by 1 base, with 12 bases left in between. The germline gives CDR1 SGHRS, CDR2 YFSETQ. The CDR3 loop spans 15 amino acids. The chain's CDR3 is CASSVQGPAKNIQYF. The CDR3 nucleotides read TGCGCCAGCAGCGTACAGGGACCGGCCAAAAACATTCAGTACTTC.

This clonotype counts as medium-sized (0.01 to 0.1%). The chain carries TRBV29-1 and TRBJ2-3; no clear D. Germline V gene data show CDR1 as SQVTM and CDR2 as ANQGSEA. Trimming stripped 6 bases from V and 4 bases from J, with 20 bases between. The CDR3 has 15 amino acids. CDR3 coding DNA: TGCAGCGTAGAGCAAGGGTTTGACACCCCAGATACGCAGTATTTT. Translation: CSVEQGFDTPDTQYF.

This clonotype was detected only a few times. V gene TRBV28 combines with J gene TRBJ1-2, with D hard to call. CDR3 size: 12 residues. From germline, CDR1 is MDHEN and CDR2 SYDVKM. With 3 bases removed from V and 7 bases from J, the gap between germline ends came to 9 bases. The CDR3 loop reads CASSLNSVGYTF. The CDR3 region has the DNA TGTGCCAGCAGTTTGAATAGCGTTGGCTACACCTTC.

This clonotype was observed a few times. The chain joins TRBV29-1 to TRBJ2-7; D unclear. Trimming took off 4 bases at V and 3 bases at J, with 7 bases between the two ends. Germline V gene data show CDR1 as SQVTM and CDR2 as ANQGSEA. CDR3 length: 11 residues. The CDR3 coding sequence is TGCAGCGTTGGTATGGACTACGAGCAGTACTTC. It yields the protein CSVGMDYEQYF.

The table lists this clonotype with a count of one. The J gene is TRBJ2-4, the V gene TRBV4-1, with 14 bases aligning to TRBD2. The CDR3 extends over 18 amino acids. V was pared by 5 bases and J by 0 bases, with 6 bases of the junction left unmatched. CDR1 and CDR2 from the germline V gene are MGHRA and YSYEKL. In DNA form, the CDR3 reads TGCGCCAGCAGCGGCGGACTAGCGGGGGGATTAGCCAAAAACATTCAGTACTTC. Translated, it gives CASSGGLAGGLAKNIQYF.

V and J are TRBV4-1 and TRBJ2-1; tentatively, D is TRBD2 (5 bases). V dropped 3 bases and J dropped 0 bases, with 12 bases sitting between them. The CDR3 spans 16 residues. Germline V CDR1 and CDR2: MGHRA, YSYEKL. The CDR3 region has the DNA TGCGCCAGCAGCCACAGCGAAGGGAGCTCCTACAATGAGCAGTTCTTC. Residues: CASSHSEGSSYNEQFF.

This clonotype was recorded at least ten times. This rearrangement joins TRBV5-5 to TRBJ2-1, with D possibly TRBD2 on 6 matching bases. Deletions cut 0 bases from V and 2 bases from J, with 9 bases between. In germline, CDR1 is SGHKS, CDR2 YYEKEE (reference sequence). This CDR3 is 15 amino acids long. The CDR3 is CASSLVRLAYNEQFF. In nucleotides, the CDR3 is TGTGCCAGCAGCTTGGTACGACTAGCCTACAATGAGCAGTTCTTC.

This clonotype came up a few times. This chain links TRBV28 with TRBJ2-6; D gene ambiguous. V shed 7 bases and J shed 0 bases, with 4 bases lying between them. Germline CDR1 is MDHEN and CDR2 is SYDVKM. This CDR3 has 13 residues. The CDR3 sequence: CASTTSGANVLTF. The CDR3 nucleotides read TGTGCCAGCACGACCTCTGGGGCCAACGTCCTGACTTTC.

The table lists this clonotype with many counts. The V and J genes are TRBV12-3 or TRBV12-4 and TRBJ1-5, with D possibly matching TRBD1 (6 bases). The CDR3 consists of 13 residues. The V and J ends lost 6 bases and 2 bases respectively, with 8 bases between them. The CDR3 sequence is CASRGQGNQPQHF. The CDR3 DNA reads as TGTGCCAGCAGGGGACAAGGCAATCAGCCCCAGCATTTT.

The chain has TRBV20-1 and TRBJ2-1, with 9 nucleotides matching TRBD1. The CDR3 runs 14 residues. Germline V gives CDR1 DFQATT, CDR2 SNEGSKA (reference sequence). The ends lost 6 bases at V and 4 bases at J; junction bases unmatched: 7. The CDR3 is CSASPGQGYNEQFF. The CDR3, as DNA: TGCAGTGCCTCCCCGGGACAGGGATACAATGAGCAGTTCTTC.

This clonotype was observed a handful of times. The V call is TRBV27, the J call TRBJ2-3, with TRBD2 as a possible D gene (6 bases). Trimming pared 10 bases from V and 6 bases from J, leaving 14 bases between. This CDR3 region has 12 residues. Germline-derived CDR1 and CDR2 are MNHEY and SMNVEV (reference sequence). DNA for the CDR3: TGTGCCACCCCCCCGGGGGATGATACGCAGTATTTT. As protein: CATPPGDDTQYF.

This clonotype came up a few times. The gene calls are TRBV2 and TRBJ2-1; D is perhaps TRBD2 (6 bases). V gave up 1 base and J gave up 2 bases, with 6 bases separating them. CDR1 SNHLY and CDR2 FYNNEI come from the germline V gene. This CDR3 comprises 14 residues. The CDR3 spells CASSEGGAYNEQFF. CDR3 nucleotide sequence: TGTGCCAGCAGTGAAGGGGGGGCCTACAATGAGCAGTTCTTC.